Listed here are 15 T cell receptor beta chains from one sample, sequenced in a study of CD8 T cells in ankylosing spondylitis. A single record per CDR3 protein comes from TCRdb applying MiXCR to the 5' RACE reads. This table has fewer than 250,000 distinct CDR3 sequences, roughly 32% appearing once. Sequenced: blood, either unsorted or a sorted T cell fraction (not recorded which). The receptors stem from a male donor with ankylosing spondylitis or in good health (not recorded which).

This clonotype was seen a handful of times. This chain uses TRBV12-3 or TRBV12-4 with TRBJ1-6; D is undetermined. CDR3 size: 14 residues. V was clipped by 1 base and J by 7 bases, with 8 bases between them. The CDR3: CASSLDVGNSPLHF. CDR3 bases: TGTGCCAGCAGTTTAGACGTGGGGAATTCACCCCTCCACTTT.

For this clonotype: The junction shows a germline mismatch at one end, possibly a read error. V usage is TRBV12-3 or TRBV12-4 and J usage is TRBJ1-2; tentatively, D is TRBD1 (6 bases). The CDR3 covers 12 residues. CDR3 amino acids: CASSLGAGGSTF. CDR3 nucleotides: TGTGCCAGCAGTTTAGGCGCGGGGGGCTCCACCTTC.

This chain connects TRBV12-3 or TRBV12-4 to TRBJ2-7; D is unresolved. The germline V and J ends were trimmed by 3 bases and 5 bases, with 11 bases remaining between them. The CDR3 is 13 amino acids. The CDR3 spells CASSLVGIDEQYF. Here the CDR3 DNA reads TGTGCCAGCAGTTTGGTTGGGATCGACGAGCAGTACTTC.

V is TRBV2 and J is TRBJ2-1, with no clear D. Germline CDR1 is SNHLY and CDR2 is FYNNEI. Trimming took 6 bases from V and 2 from J, leaving 8 bases between them. The CDR3 totals 13 residues. In nucleotides, the CDR3 is TGTGCCAGCAGCTTCGAGACCTACAATGAGCAGTTCTTC. It is translated as CASSFETYNEQFF.

This clonotype was observed many times. This sequence joins TRBV12-3 or TRBV12-4 and TRBJ2-1; 8 bases fit TRBD2. The CDR3 loop spans 13 amino acids. Unmatched junction bases numbered 2, after V lost 6 bases and J lost 4 bases. The CDR3 nucleotides are TGTGCCAGCAGCGGGGGGGGGTACAATGAGCAGTTCTTC. Translating it yields CASSGGGYNEQFF.

The V call is TRBV15, the J call TRBJ2-3; 8 nucleotides align to TRBD1. The CDR3 is 15 residues long. Germline V gives CDR1 LNHNV, CDR2 YYDKDF (reference sequence). With V trimmed by 0 bases and J by 1 base, 0 bases remained unmatched. This CDR3 is CATSREDRGTDTQYF. CDR3 DNA: TGTGCCACCAGCAGAGAGGACAGGGGCACAGATACGCAGTATTTT.

In the case of this clonotype: This likely comes from a read error, as the CDR3 has no conserved phenylalanine or tryptophan at its end. The DNA is omitted, as the CDR3 cannot be located on it reliably, and the CDR3 follows TCRdb's listing. V gene TRBV3-1 combines with J gene TRBJ2-1; the table's D call TRBD2 went unverified against the DNA. Germline V gives CDR1 LGHDT, CDR2 YNNKEL (reference sequence). The CDR3 comprises 13 residues, both ends counted. The chain's CDR3 is CASSRRAGGPLRL.

This clonotype was counted between two and nine times. This chain uses TRBV6-1 with TRBJ1-6, with 7 nucleotides matching TRBD1. The germline CDR1 and CDR2 sequences are MNHNS and SASEGT. The CDR3 covers 16 residues. The V gene end was trimmed by 5 bases and the J gene end by 5 bases; junction bases not matched to a gene: 9. The CDR3 reads CASSPIGTVNNSPLHF. The CDR3 DNA sequence: TGTGCCAGCAGTCCAATCGGGACAGTGAATAATTCACCCCTCCACTTT.

This rearrangement joins TRBV12-3 or TRBV12-4 to TRBJ2-3; D is uncertain. Trimming cost V 5 bases and J 0 bases, with 9 bases left between them. The CDR3 spans 14 residues. This chain's CDR3 is CASSPQLSTDTQYF. Here the CDR3 DNA reads TGTGCCAGCAGTCCCCAACTTAGCACAGATACGCAGTATTTT.

This chain connects TRBV5-6 to TRBJ1-6; D is undetermined. This CDR3 has 14 amino acids. Germline V gene lookup returns CDR1 SGHDT and CDR2 YYEEEE. Trimming removed 4 bases at V and 7 bases at J, with 12 bases between. CDR3 loop: CASSRRAGNSPLHF. CDR3 nucleotides: TGTGCCAGCAGCCGAAGGGCAGGCAATTCACCCCTCCACTTT.

V usage is TRBV5-1 and J usage is TRBJ2-5; D unresolved. The CDR3 runs to 12 residues. Trimming pared 4 bases from V and 10 bases from J, leaving 14 bases between. Germline V gives CDR1 SGHRS, CDR2 YFSETQ. As DNA, the CDR3 is TGCGCCAGCAGCCCGGATGGCGTAATCCAGTACTTC. This gives the protein CASSPDGVIQYF.

This clonotype was found once. V is TRBV29-1 and J is TRBJ1-1; D is unclear. CDR3 length: 11 amino acids. CDR1 is SQVTM, CDR2 ANQGSEA, per germline. The V end lost 6 bases, the J end lost 7 bases, and 12 bases lay between the germline ends. The CDR3 spells CSVVRLSEAFF. In DNA form, the CDR3 reads TGCAGCGTCGTCCGACTGAGTGAAGCTTTCTTT.

The rearrangement uses TRBV20-1 and TRBJ2-7; TRBD2 might be the D (6 bases). Trimming removed 6 bases from V and 7 bases from J, with 10 bases in between. The CDR3 contains 10 residues. CDR1 is DFQATT, CDR2 SNEGSKA, per germline (reference sequence). The CDR3 coding sequence is TGCAGTGCGTTAGCGGTTGAGCAGTACTTC. As protein: CSALAVEQYF.

The CDR3 DNA reads as TGTGCCAGCAGCTTGTTTGGACGGCCTGAAGCTTTCTTT. It encodes CASSLFGRPEAFF. The rearrangement uses TRBV5-6 and TRBJ1-1, with unresolved D. V lost 1 base and J 6 bases, leaving 10 bases between the germline ends. Germline loops: CDR1 SGHDT, CDR2 YYEEEE. The CDR3 sequence is 13 residues long.

The rearrangement joins TRBV20-1 to TRBJ2-3; a weak D match, TRBD1 (5 bases). The CDR3 loop spans 13 amino acids. Trimming left V 1 base short and J 2 bases short, with 7 bases between. The germline CDR1 and CDR2 sequences are DFQATT and SNEGSKA (reference sequence). CDR3 in amino acids: CSARATDTDTQYF. CDR3 bases: TGCAGTGCTAGAGCGACAGACACAGATACGCAGTATTTT.